The clone carrying this T cell receptor (beta chain) was recorded many times. TCRdb re-analysed the 5' RACE reads in MiXCR, keeping a single row per CDR3 protein. The table has 200,000 to 300,000 distinct CDR3 sequences, about 7% seen once. This sample is part of a study of identical twins. The CDR3 sequence is 13 residues long. Per the germline V gene, CDR1 is KGHDR and CDR2 is SFDVKD. Trimming stripped 6 bases from V and 6 bases from J, with 11 bases between. Separately, the same data were catalogued under a study of yellow fever vaccine responses in identical twins.

This receptor was taken from a young woman in good health. The sequenced sample was memory (CD45RO+) T cells sorted from blood. The V and J genes are TRBV24-1 and TRBJ1-5, with D tentatively TRBD1 (6 bases). This chain's CDR3 is CATSQGSAQPQHF. In DNA form, the CDR3 reads TGTGCCACCAGTCAGGGGAGTGCTCAGCCCCAGCATTTT.